The 9 T cell receptor beta chains in this list originate from one sample, sequenced in a study of post-analysis software for immune sequencing data. These TCRs' antigens remain unknown. Study-level points and caveats: Patients carried five TRBV segments more frequently than controls did, and TRBV5-6, TRBV5-1 and TRBV20-1 were among them.

Every TCR beta cDNA library bore unique molecular identifiers. MiXCR, applied by TCRdb to the PCR reads, yields one record per CDR3 protein. The table has 400,000 to 500,000 distinct CDR3 sequences, roughly 38% seen once. Sequenced input: blood. Source of these receptors: a girl aged 2-10 years with multiple sclerosis.

The J gene is TRBJ2-1, the V gene TRBV18, with 7 bases identical to TRBD2. The CDR3 is 15 residues long. Germline assignment: CDR1 KGHSH and CDR2 LQKENI. Trimming removed 3 bases from V and 4 bases from J; junction bases left unmatched: 6. Here the CDR3 DNA reads TGTGCCAGCTCACCCGCGGGAGCGGGGTACAATGAGCAGTTCTTC. Protein product: CASSPAGAGYNEQFF.

CDR3 loop: CASSDRGSYEQYF. In DNA, the CDR3 is TGTGCCAGCTCCGACAGGGGCTCCTACGAGCAGTACTTC. This rearrangement joins TRBV7-2 to TRBJ2-7, with 8 positions matching TRBD1. V dropped 8 bases and J dropped 0; count of bases not matched to a gene: 3. CDR1 SGHTA and CDR2 FQGNSA come from the germline V gene. The CDR3 length is 13 residues.

The chain has TRBV5-6 and TRBJ2-7, with D possibly TRBD2 on 6 matching bases. This CDR3 contains 16 residues. CDR1 is SGHDT and CDR2 is YYEEEE in the germline V gene. V lost 3 bases to trimming and J lost 2 bases, with 18 bases between them. CDR3 sequence: CASSSQMVAATYEQYF. CDR3 nucleotide sequence: TGTGCCAGCAGCTCCCAGATGGTAGCGGCCACCTACGAGCAGTACTTC.

This rearrangement joins TRBV29-1 to TRBJ1-2, with D maybe TRBD1 (5 bases). CDR1 is SQVTM, CDR2 ANQGSEA, per germline. V was shortened by 8 bases and J by 6 bases, with 10 bases between the two germline ends. The CDR3 totals 10 residues. The CDR3 DNA sequence: TGCAGCCCGACAGACAATGGCTACACCTTC. Its protein is CSPTDNGYTF.

The rearrangement uses TRBV5-1 and TRBJ2-7; TRBD1 is a possible D gene (5 bases). The CDR3 is made up of 14 amino acids. CDR1 is SGHRS, CDR2 YFSETQ, per germline. V was clipped by 0 bases and J by 3 bases, with 10 bases between them. CDR3 region: CASSLEGADYEQYF. As DNA, the CDR3 is TGCGCCAGCAGCTTGGAAGGGGCCGACTACGAGCAGTACTTC.

The chain links TRBV29-1 to TRBJ2-1, with 10 positions matching TRBD1. Germline V CDR1 and CDR2: SQVTM, ANQGSEA. This CDR3 spans 15 amino acids. The J segment lost 3 bases and the V segment lost 3 bases, leaving 5 bases of the junction unmatched. The CDR3 spells CSVDERDRGYNEQFF. The CDR3 DNA sequence: TGCAGCGTTGACGAGAGGGACAGGGGCTACAATGAGCAGTTCTTC.

The chain joins TRBV28 to TRBJ2-3; D ambiguous. Germline CDR1 is MDHEN and CDR2 is SYDVKM. Trimming stripped 8 bases from V and 0 bases from J, with 15 bases between. This CDR3 has 15 residues. In DNA form, the CDR3 reads TGTGCCAGCCCCAAATCGGACGGAAGCACAGATACGCAGTATTTT. Residues: CASPKSDGSTDTQYF.

This clonotype was counted only a few times. V is TRBV20-1 and J is TRBJ2-3; D might be TRBD1 (5 bases). CDR1 is DFQATT and CDR2 is SNEGSKA in the germline V gene (reference sequence). V shed 3 bases and J shed 2 bases, with 15 bases lying between them. The CDR3 sequence is 15 residues long. The CDR3 region is CSASHWQGSTDTQYF. CDR3 coding DNA: TGCAGTGCTAGCCATTGGCAGGGTTCCACAGATACGCAGTATTTT.

The chain carries TRBV29-1 and TRBJ2-1, with 7 nucleotides matching TRBD1. Germline CDR1 SQVTM, CDR2 ANQGSEA. V shed 2 bases, J shed 4 bases, and the junction held 14 bases outside the gene matches. The CDR3 is made up of 17 amino acids. The CDR3 nucleotides are TGCAGCGTTGAATCTCTGACCGGGACAGATACTTACAATGAGCAGTTCTTC. Translated, it gives CSVESLTGTDTYNEQFF.